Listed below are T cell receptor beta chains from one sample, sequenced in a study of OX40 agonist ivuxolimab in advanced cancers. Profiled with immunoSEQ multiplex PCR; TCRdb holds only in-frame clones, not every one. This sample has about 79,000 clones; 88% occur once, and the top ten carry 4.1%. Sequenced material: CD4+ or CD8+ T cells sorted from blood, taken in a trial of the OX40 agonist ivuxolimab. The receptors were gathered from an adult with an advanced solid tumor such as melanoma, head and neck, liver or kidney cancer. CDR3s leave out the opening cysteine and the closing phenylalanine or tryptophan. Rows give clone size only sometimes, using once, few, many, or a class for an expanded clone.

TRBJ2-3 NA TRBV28 ASLAADTQY
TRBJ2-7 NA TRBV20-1 SASHYEQY
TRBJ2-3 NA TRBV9 ASSAGDRNTDTQY
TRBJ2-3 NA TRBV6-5 ASSSLAGGIPDTQY
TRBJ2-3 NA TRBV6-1 ASSFVRVGDTQY
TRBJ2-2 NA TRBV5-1 ASSNEANTGELF
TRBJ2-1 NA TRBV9 ASSVVSGTSYNEQF
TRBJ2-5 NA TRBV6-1 ASSQDRATQY
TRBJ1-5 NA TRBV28 ASSLGTFKKPQH
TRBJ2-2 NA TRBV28 ASSQPTSTGELF
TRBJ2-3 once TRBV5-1 ASSLRLAGGRGDTQY
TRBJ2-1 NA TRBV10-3 AIGQSQNNEQF
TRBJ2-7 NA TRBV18 ASSPPRGQGPEQY
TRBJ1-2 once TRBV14 ASSQDPGGGVDYGYT
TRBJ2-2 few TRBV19 ASSIGPYGAGELF
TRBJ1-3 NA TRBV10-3 AISGDSTGNTIY
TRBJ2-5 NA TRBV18 ASSPQETQY
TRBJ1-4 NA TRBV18 ASSQQGATNEKLF